What follows describes a single T cell receptor (beta chain). What it binds is unknown. Amplification of TCR beta CDR3 regions was performed using RNA transcripts as template. TCR CDR3 regions were first amplified by RT-PCR with HTBI primers. TCRdb processed the multiplex PCR reads anew with MiXCR; each CDR3 protein has one entry. This table has around 97,000 distinct CDR3 sequences, about 50% appearing once. This entry is derived from a study of T cells in Graves' hyperthyroidism and ophthalmopathy. General study results and limits: Before onset, by a median of approximately 6.8 months, the model predicted ophthalmopathy.

V shed 1 base and J shed 10 bases, with 8 bases lying between them. The CDR3 covers 13 residues. Germline lookup yields CDR1 SEHNR and CDR2 FQNEAQ (reference sequence). The sequence was obtained from a middle-aged man with Graves' hyperthyroidism. Material for sequencing was blood. V usage is TRBV7-9 and J usage is TRBJ1-6; TRBD1 is a possible D gene (6 bases). CDR3 protein: CASSLEGVSPLHF. The DNA for the CDR3 is TGTGCCAGCAGCTTAGAGGGGGTCTCACCCCTCCACTTT.